The present TCR beta chain was sequenced within a study of control samples from healthy donors and cancer patients. Sequencing was performed with immunoSEQ multiplex PCR; in TCRdb, only in-frame clones are kept and a portion is missing. The profile shows about 410,000 clones, more than 80% of them singletons. This clone was counted between two and nine times. This CDR3 has 17 amino acids. Germline lookup yields CDR1 SGHRS and CDR2 YFSETQ. Trimming cost V 3 bases and J 1 base; bases outside gene matches: 10. This sequence joins TRBV5-1 and TRBJ1-1, with 9 bases identical to TRBD1. This TCR was sampled from a man aged 35-49 years with head and neck cancer. The specimen was PBMCs. CDR3 loop: CASSSGVGDRANTEAFF. The CDR3 region has the DNA TGCGCCAGCAGCTCAGGGGTGGGGGACAGGGCGAACACTGAAGCTTTCTTT.